This is a list of T cell receptor beta chains from one sample in a study of T cell repertoires in cytomegalovirus infection. TCRdb called the reads again in MiXCR, with one record for every CDR3 protein. The repertoire includes 210,000 or so distinct CDR3 sequences, approximately 6.7% of them detected once, and under 7.5% sits in the top ten. Sequenced material: PBMCs. The source is a human donor in good health (CMV status not recorded). Some clones in this sample may be carry-over from other donors' samples. Both conserved end residues are part of each CDR3. D genes are given only for firm matches. Clone sizes are given selectively: once, few, many, or a class where the clone is expanded.

cdr3_nt cdr3_aa v_call d_call j_call clone_size
TGCGCCAGCAGCCAACTAGCGGGGGGAGAGACCCAGTACTTC CASSQLAGGETQYF TRBV4-3 TRBD2 TRBJ2-5 many
TGTGCCGGCCGTTCTGCCGGGGCGAAAAGCGGTGAGCAGTTCTTC CAGRSAGAKSGEQFF TRBV6-2/TRBV6-3 NA TRBJ2-1 many
TGTGCCAGCAGTGGGGACGGCAATCAGCCCCAGCATTTT CASSGDGNQPQHF TRBV2 NA TRBJ1-5 few
TGTGCTAGTGGCCCAGACAGGGGAATAGAAAACTATGGCTACACCTTC CASGPDRGIENYGYTF TRBV12-5 TRBD1 TRBJ1-2 many
TGTGCCAGCACCCTAAGGGGCCAGGGGTTCGGAAAAACCTACGAGCAGTACTTC CASTLRGQGFGKTYEQYF TRBV28 NA TRBJ2-7 many
TGTGCCAGCAGCGCTCAGGGAGGATTCTCCTACAATGAGCAGTTCTTC CASSAQGGFSYNEQFF TRBV7-9 NA TRBJ2-1 many
TGTGCCAGCAGCTCTTCCGGGACGGGATACTACGAGCAGTACTTC CASSSSGTGYYEQYF TRBV11-3 NA TRBJ2-7 many
TGCGCCAGCAGCTGGGGACCGCCTAACTACGAGCAGTACTTC CASSWGPPNYEQYF TRBV5-1 NA TRBJ2-7 many
TGCAGCCTAGACACCGGGACAGGGAGTGGGACCCAGTACTTC CSLDTGTGSGTQYF TRBV29-1 TRBD1 TRBJ2-5 few
TGTGCCAGCAGCAGACTAGCGGGGGACCAAGAGACCCAGTACTTC CASSRLAGDQETQYF TRBV6-2/TRBV6-3 TRBD2 TRBJ2-5 many
TGCAGTGCTAAAAGGGCAGCAGGTCGTCTCACTGAAGCTTTCTTT CSAKRAAGRLTEAFF TRBV20-1 NA TRBJ1-1 many
TGCAGCGTTGTCGGGGATGGCTACACCTTC CSVVGDGYTF TRBV29-1 NA TRBJ1-2 NA
TGTGCTAGTGAGAAAGAGGGAAATCGAGGCGGTGAAGCTTTCTTT CASEKEGNRGGEAFF TRBV12-5 NA TRBJ1-1 NA
TGTGCCAGCAGCATAATCCCGCCGCGACCGGGACAGGAGAATGAGCAGTTCTTC CASSIIPPRPGQENEQFF TRBV7-8 TRBD1 TRBJ2-1 many
TGTGCCAGCAGTTTAAATGGCACTAGGGACACCATATATTTT CASSLNGTRDTIYF TRBV12-3/TRBV12-4 NA TRBJ1-3 many
TGTGCCAGCAGTATTCGACAGGGGTCCTATGGCTACACCTTC CASSIRQGSYGYTF TRBV6-6 TRBD1 TRBJ1-2 many
TGTGCCAGCAGCCCTACAGGGGGCTTAAGAACCTACAATGAGCAGTTCTTC CASSPTGGLRTYNEQFF TRBV7-2 TRBD1 TRBJ2-1 many
TGTGCCAGCAGCTCCAGGGCAGCTCAGCCCCAGCATTTT CASSSRAAQPQHF TRBV7-8 NA TRBJ1-5 many
TGTGCCAGCAGTGTTGATAAAGACTCCTACGAGCAGTACTTC CASSVDKDSYEQYF TRBV2 NA TRBJ2-7 many
TGTGCCAGCAGCTTAGAGGGGGGCAATTTATACGAGCAGTACTTC CASSLEGGNLYEQYF TRBV7-9 NA TRBJ2-7 many
TGCAGTGCTAGCGAGGGGACAGGGACTTTCGGAGGACAGCCCCAGCATTTT CSASEGTGTFGGQPQHF TRBV20-1 TRBD1 TRBJ1-5 many
TGTGCCAGCAGCTTTTTTCCGACACCGAACACTGAAGCTTTCTTT CASSFFPTPNTEAFF TRBV7-2 NA TRBJ1-1 many
TGCAGCGTTGATATGGCAGAAAACAACTATGGCTACACCTTC CSVDMAENNYGYTF TRBV29-1 NA TRBJ1-2 many
TGTGCCAGCAGCTTAAGGGGGGAAGAAGACGAGCAGTACTTC CASSLRGEEDEQYF TRBV7-3 NA TRBJ2-7 many
TGCAGTGCTAGAGCCCGTTCGGGGAGCTCCTACGAGCAGTACTTC CSARARSGSSYEQYF TRBV20-1 NA TRBJ2-7 many
TGTGCTAGTGGTTCATACAATGAGCAGTTCTTC CASGSYNEQFF TRBV12-5 NA TRBJ2-1 many
TGTGCCAGTAGTATCCAGGGGGCTGGTAATGAAAAACTGTTTTTT CASSIQGAGNEKLFF TRBV19 TRBD1 TRBJ1-4 many